The subject of this entry is one TCR beta chain. Its target is not known. This specimen belongs to a study of post-analysis software for immune sequencing data. Study-level information: Patients had relapsing-remitting, secondary progressive or progressive-relapsing multiple sclerosis; some lacked subtype. Study-wide results and limits: Multiple sclerosis patients showed significantly lower normalized Chao1 diversity than controls did. Four or five TRBV segments, TRBV5-6, TRBV5-1 and TRBV20-1 among them, were found more frequent in patients than controls.

CDR3 length: 16 amino acids. The V gene end was trimmed by 2 bases and the J gene end by 4 bases; junction bases not matched to a gene: 9. Prepared libraries of TCR beta cDNA carried unique molecular identifiers. Out of roughly 1 to 11 million T cells, about 520,000 cDNA molecules were generated. TCRdb recomputed calls from the PCR reads with MiXCR, one row per CDR3 protein. The sample lists about 400,000 distinct CDR3 sequences, approximately 33% seen once, with over 10% in the top ten. Sequenced input: blood. The rearrangement links TRBV12-3 or TRBV12-4 to TRBJ2-3, with 7 bases matching TRBD2. This sequence originates from a girl aged 5-17 years with multiple sclerosis. The CDR3 is CASSLPTSVRADTQYF. The CDR3 coding sequence is TGTGCCAGCAGTTTACCAACTAGCGTGAGAGCAGATACGCAGTATTTT.